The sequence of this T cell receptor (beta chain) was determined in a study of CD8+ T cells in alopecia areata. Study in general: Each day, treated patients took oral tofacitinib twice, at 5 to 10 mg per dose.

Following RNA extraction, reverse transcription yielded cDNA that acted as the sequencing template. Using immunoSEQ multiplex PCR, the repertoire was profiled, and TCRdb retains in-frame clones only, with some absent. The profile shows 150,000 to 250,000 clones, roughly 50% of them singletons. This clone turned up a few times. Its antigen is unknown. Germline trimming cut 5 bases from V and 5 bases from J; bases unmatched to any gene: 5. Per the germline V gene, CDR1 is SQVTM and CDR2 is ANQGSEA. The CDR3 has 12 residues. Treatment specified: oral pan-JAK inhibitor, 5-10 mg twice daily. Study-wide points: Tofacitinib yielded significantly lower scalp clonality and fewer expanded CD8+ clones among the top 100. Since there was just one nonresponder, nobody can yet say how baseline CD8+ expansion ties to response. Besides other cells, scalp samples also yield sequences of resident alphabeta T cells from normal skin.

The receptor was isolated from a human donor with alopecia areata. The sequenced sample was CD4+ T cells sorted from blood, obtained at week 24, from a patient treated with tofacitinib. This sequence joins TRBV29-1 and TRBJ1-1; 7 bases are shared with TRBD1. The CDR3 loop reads CSVRQGTTEAFF. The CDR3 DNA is TGCAGCGTTAGACAGGGTACGACTGAAGCTTTCTTT. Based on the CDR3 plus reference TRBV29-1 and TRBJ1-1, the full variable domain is SAVISQKPSRDICQRGTSLTIQCQVDSQVTMMFWYRQQPGQSLTLIATANQGSEATYESGFVIDKFPISRPNLTFSTLTVSNMSPEDSSIYLCSVRQGTTEAFFGQGTRLTVV.